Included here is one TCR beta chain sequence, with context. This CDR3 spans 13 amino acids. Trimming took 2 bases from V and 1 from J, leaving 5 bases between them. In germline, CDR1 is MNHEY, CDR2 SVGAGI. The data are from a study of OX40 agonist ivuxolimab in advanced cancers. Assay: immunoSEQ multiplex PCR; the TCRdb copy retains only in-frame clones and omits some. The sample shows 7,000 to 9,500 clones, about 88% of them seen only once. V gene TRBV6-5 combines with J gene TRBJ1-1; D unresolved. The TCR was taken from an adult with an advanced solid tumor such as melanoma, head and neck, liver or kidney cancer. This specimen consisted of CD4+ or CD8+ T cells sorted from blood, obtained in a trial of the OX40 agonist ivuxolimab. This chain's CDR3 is CASSYVENTEAFF. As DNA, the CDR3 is TGTGCCAGCAGTTACGTGGAGAACACTGAAGCTTTCTTT.